This T cell receptor (beta chain) was identified during a study of CD8 T cells in Susac syndrome. As for this clonotype: No antigen is known for it.

Notes on the study in general: The authors acknowledged that their TCR sequencing and HLA analysis involved a relatively small number of individuals.

Blood CD8+ and CD4+ T cells underwent high-throughput TCR beta sequencing. Treatment-naive patients with stable or active relapsing-remitting disease were the multiple sclerosis controls. Random hexamers were used to reverse transcribe roughly 0.5 to 1 ug of RNA. Amplification of TCR beta CDR3 used immunoSEQ multiplex PCR across 54 Vbeta and 13 Jbeta. Using its own MiXCR run on the immunoSEQ multiplex PCR reads, TCRdb lists one record per CDR3 protein. Here the sample spans 250,000 to 300,000 distinct CDR3 sequences, 80% to 90% being singletons. Looked up from germline, CDR1 is MNHEY and CDR2 is SMNVEV (reference sequence). The V and J ends lost 3 bases and 3 bases respectively, with 12 bases between them. The CDR3 has 15 residues.

This sequence joins TRBV27 and TRBJ1-5; D is undetermined. The TCR originated in a human donor with multiple sclerosis. Specimen: CD8+ T cells from PBMCs. Here the CDR3 DNA reads TGTGCCAGCAGTTTTGGCCGGGCCCTCAATCAGCCCCAGCATTTT. This translates into CASSFGRALNQPQHF.